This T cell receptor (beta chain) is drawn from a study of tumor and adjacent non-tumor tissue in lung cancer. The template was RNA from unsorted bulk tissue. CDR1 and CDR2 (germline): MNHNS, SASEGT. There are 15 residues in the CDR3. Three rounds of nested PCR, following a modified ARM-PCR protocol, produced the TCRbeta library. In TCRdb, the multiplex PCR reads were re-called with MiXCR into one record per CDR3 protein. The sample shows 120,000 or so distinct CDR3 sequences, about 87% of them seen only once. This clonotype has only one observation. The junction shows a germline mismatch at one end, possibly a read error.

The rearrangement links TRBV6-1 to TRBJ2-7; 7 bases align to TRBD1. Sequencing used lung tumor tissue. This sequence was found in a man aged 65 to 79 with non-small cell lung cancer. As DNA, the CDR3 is TGTGCCAGCAGTAATCTCGGGACAGCGACCTACGAGCAATACTTC. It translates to CASSNLGTATYEQYF.